Each of the 19 T cell receptor beta chains below was sequenced from the same sample in a study of T cell responses to AZD1222 COVID-19 vaccine. Clones were read by immunoSEQ multiplex PCR, and TCRdb kept only the in-frame ones, dropping some. The sample has roughly 120,000 clones, about 91% seen once; the top ten hold over 8.5%. The source was peripheral blood, collected on day 0 of AZD1222 vaccination. These receptors all come from an adult in good health.

The chain employs TRBV7-3 and TRBJ2-7; 8 bases align to TRBD1. Germline trimming cut 5 bases from V and 5 bases from J; bases unmatched to any gene: 8. This CDR3 is built from 14 residues. Germline assignment: CDR1 SGHTA and CDR2 FQGTGA. CDR3 region: CASSPDRGSHEQYF. The CDR3 coding sequence is TGTGCCAGCAGCCCTGACAGGGGTTCTCACGAGCAGTACTTC.

The J gene is TRBJ1-1, the V gene TRBV27; 7 nucleotides agree with TRBD1. The V gene end was trimmed by 3 bases and the J gene end by 3 bases; junction bases not matched to a gene: 16. Germline CDR1 reads MNHEY; CDR2 reads SMNVEV (reference sequence). The CDR3 sequence is 18 residues long. This chain's CDR3 is CASSFRSPGTESDTEAFF. CDR3 bases: TGTGCCAGCAGTTTTCGAAGTCCCGGGACAGAGAGCGACACTGAAGCTTTCTTT.

The chain joins TRBV27 to TRBJ2-7; 10 bases are a match to TRBD1. V shed 1 base and J 3 bases; nucleotides not matched to a gene: 6. The CDR3 is 16 residues long. The V gene's germline CDR1 is MNHEY and CDR2 SMNVEV (reference sequence). The CDR3 nucleotides read TGTGCCAGCAGTTTATACGGGGACAGGGGCGGCTACGAGCAGTACTTC. It translates to CASSLYGDRGGYEQYF.

The gene calls are TRBV30 and TRBJ1-5, with D perhaps matching TRBD1 (6 bases). The CDR3 contains 13 residues. V was cut by 5 bases and J by 11 bases, with 19 bases left in between. Germline V lookup: CDR1 GTSNPN, CDR2 SVGIG (reference sequence). CDR3 DNA: TGTGCCTGGGCGCCGGGGTCAAACAGGGCCCAGCATTTT. Translating it yields CAWAPGSNRAQHF. The full variable domain, its missing parts supplied by reference TRBV30 and TRBJ1-5, is SQTIHQWPATLVQPVGSPLSLECTVEGTSNPNLYWYRQAAGRGLQLLFYSVGIGQISSEVPQNLSASRPQDRQFILSSKKLLLSDSGFYLCAWAPGSNRAQHFGDGTRLSIL.

The chain employs TRBV2 and TRBJ2-7; TRBD2 matches at 11 bases. After removal of 6 bases from V and 3 bases from J, the junction contained 4 bases not matched to a gene. CDR3 length: 14 amino acids. Germline assignment: CDR1 SNHLY and CDR2 FYNNEI. The CDR3 loop reads CASRTSGAVYEQYF. Written as DNA, the CDR3 is TGTGCCAGCAGGACTAGCGGGGCCGTCTACGAGCAGTACTTC.

The chain carries TRBV4-1 and TRBJ2-7, with 10 bases aligning to TRBD1. V lost 4 bases, J lost 0 bases, and 3 bases stayed unmatched. The CDR3 is made up of 15 amino acids. CDR1 is MGHRA and CDR2 is YSYEKL in the germline V gene. CDR3 amino acids: CASSLGTGVSYEQYF. CDR3 nucleotides: TGCGCCAGCAGCCTCGGGACAGGGGTCTCCTACGAGCAGTACTTC.

The chain has TRBV5-6 and TRBJ2-3; 9 bases are a match to TRBD2. This CDR3 region has 14 residues. The J segment lost 6 bases and the V segment lost 1 base, leaving 3 bases of the junction unmatched. The V gene's germline CDR1 is SGHDT and CDR2 YYEEEE. The CDR3: CASSLRSGGDTQYF. In DNA, the CDR3 is TGTGCCAGCAGCTTGCGGAGCGGGGGGGATACGCAGTATTTT.

The V and J genes are TRBV19 and TRBJ1-2, with 7 bases aligning to TRBD1. Germline lookup yields CDR1 LNHDA and CDR2 SQIVND (reference sequence). This CDR3 contains 13 residues. The ends lost 7 bases at V and 1 base at J; junction bases unmatched: 3. The CDR3 sequence is CASTRDSNYGYTF. The CDR3 coding sequence is TGTGCCAGTACCAGGGACAGTAACTATGGCTACACCTTC. The full variable domain, its missing parts supplied by reference TRBV19 and TRBJ1-2, is DGGITQSPKYLFRKEGQNVTLSCEQNLNHDAMYWYRQDPGQGLRLIYYSQIVNDFQKGDIAEGYSVSREKKESFPLTVTSAQKNPTAFYLCASTRDSNYGYTFGSGTRLTVV.

This sequence joins TRBV6-6 and TRBJ1-1, with TRBD1 matching 10 bases. Germline loops: CDR1 MNHNY, CDR2 SVGAGI (reference sequence). V lost 5 bases and J lost 4; bases outside the gene matches: 10. This CDR3 has 16 residues. CDR3 sequence: CASSHLQTGGSTEAFF. Written as DNA, the CDR3 is TGTGCCAGCAGTCACTTACAGACAGGGGGCAGCACTGAAGCTTTCTTT.

The J gene is TRBJ1-1, the V gene TRBV7-9, with D perhaps TRBD1 (6 bases). With 5 bases removed from V and 0 bases from J, the gap between germline ends came to 16 bases. The CDR3 covers 16 residues. Germline loops: CDR1 SEHNR, CDR2 FQNEAQ (reference sequence). The CDR3 loop is CASSPQGGGMNTEAFF. CDR3 bases: TGTGCCAGCAGCCCACAGGGAGGGGGGATGAACACTGAAGCTTTCTTT.

This chain joins TRBV5-1 and TRBJ1-4, with 9 bases lining up with TRBD1. The CDR3 has 16 amino acids. From germline, CDR1 is SGHRS and CDR2 YFSETQ. Trimming removed 4 bases from V and 7 bases from J; junction bases left unmatched: 11. The CDR3 is CASSANPGQGREKLFF. The CDR3 DNA sequence: TGCGCCAGCAGCGCCAACCCGGGACAGGGACGTGAAAAACTGTTTTTT. Based on the CDR3 plus reference TRBV5-1 and TRBJ1-4, the full variable domain is KAGVTQTPRYLIKTRGQQVTLSCSPISGHRSVSWYQQTPGQGLQFLFEYFSETQRNKGNFPGRFSGRQFSNSRSEMNVSTLELGDSALYLCASSANPGQGREKLFFGSGTQLSVL.

The rearrangement joins TRBV27 to TRBJ2-1, with TRBD1 matching over 10 bases. The ends lost 8 bases at V and 4 bases at J; junction bases unmatched: 5. The CDR3 runs 14 residues. Per germline, CDR1 MNHEY and CDR2 SMNVEV (reference sequence). In DNA form, the CDR3 reads TGTGCCAGCTCAGGGGACAGGGGATACAATGAGCAGTTCTTC. Translation: CASSGDRGYNEQFF.

V is TRBV4-3 and J is TRBJ1-3; D gene ambiguous. Germline V gives CDR1 LGHNA, CDR2 YSLEER. Trimming took 3 bases from V and 0 from J, leaving 9 bases between them. This CDR3 has 15 residues. CDR3 residues: CASSQSTSSGNTIYF. The CDR3 DNA reads TGCGCCAGCAGCCAGTCTACCTCCTCTGGAAACACCATATATTTT.

The CDR3 spells CAWSPLGNQPQHF. DNA of the CDR3: TGTGCCTGGAGTCCCCTCGGCAATCAGCCCCAGCATTTT. The chain is built from TRBV30 and TRBJ1-5, with D unclear. This CDR3 comprises 13 residues. Trimming shortened V by 2 bases and J by 2 bases, and 7 bases separated the two germline ends. Germline assignment: CDR1 GTSNPN and CDR2 SVGIG (reference sequence). The full variable domain, completed using reference TRBV30 and TRBJ1-5, is SQTIHQWPATLVQPVGSPLSLECTVEGTSNPNLYWYRQAAGRGLQLLFYSVGIGQISSEVPQNLSASRPQDRQFILSSKKLLLSDSGFYLCAWSPLGNQPQHFGDGTRLSIL.

The J gene is TRBJ2-5, the V gene TRBV15, with D possibly being TRBD1 (5 bases). V lost 0 bases and J 5 bases, leaving 16 bases between the germline ends. Germline V gene data show CDR1 as LNHNV and CDR2 as YYDKDF (reference sequence). The CDR3 loop spans 16 amino acids. CDR3 sequence (DNA): TGTGCCACCAGCAGAGAAGTGACGGCAGGGTGGGAGACCCAGTACTTC. Translated, it gives CATSREVTAGWETQYF.

The rearrangement uses TRBV18 and TRBJ1-1; 9 bases map to TRBD1. The CDR3 totals 17 residues. Germline CDR1 and CDR2: KGHSH and LQKENI. V lost 3 bases and J lost 3; bases outside the gene matches: 11. In DNA, the CDR3 is TGTGCCAGCTCACCGACCGGACAGGGGAGTTCTTACACTGAAGCTTTCTTT. Amino acids: CASSPTGQGSSYTEAFF.

This clone was detected a few times. V and J are TRBV6-1 and TRBJ2-7; 8 nucleotides line up with TRBD2. This CDR3 has 15 amino acids. V was clipped by 2 bases and J by 2 bases; unmatched bases: 5. Germline assignment: CDR1 MNHNS and CDR2 SASEGT. This CDR3 reads CASSEWSGRTYEQYF. The CDR3, as DNA: TGTGCCAGCAGTGAATGGAGCGGGAGAACCTACGAGCAGTACTTC.

The chain carries TRBV2 and TRBJ2-7; 7 bases match TRBD2. The CDR3 consists of 13 residues. Germline loops: CDR1 SNHLY, CDR2 FYNNEI. The J segment lost 0 bases and the V segment lost 11 bases, leaving 7 bases of the junction unmatched. CDR3 amino acids: CAVQRGPSYEQYF. The CDR3, as DNA: TGTGCCGTTCAGCGGGGCCCCTCCTACGAGCAGTACTTC.

This rearrangement joins TRBV5-4 to TRBJ2-1; no definite D call. This CDR3 has 13 residues. The V gene lost 3 bases and the J gene lost 11 bases, with 15 bases spanning the gap. From germline, CDR1 is SGHNT and CDR2 YYREEE (reference sequence). CDR3 loop: CASSSDKRTQQFF. In DNA form, the CDR3 reads TGTGCCAGCAGCTCCGACAAGCGAACACAGCAGTTCTTC.